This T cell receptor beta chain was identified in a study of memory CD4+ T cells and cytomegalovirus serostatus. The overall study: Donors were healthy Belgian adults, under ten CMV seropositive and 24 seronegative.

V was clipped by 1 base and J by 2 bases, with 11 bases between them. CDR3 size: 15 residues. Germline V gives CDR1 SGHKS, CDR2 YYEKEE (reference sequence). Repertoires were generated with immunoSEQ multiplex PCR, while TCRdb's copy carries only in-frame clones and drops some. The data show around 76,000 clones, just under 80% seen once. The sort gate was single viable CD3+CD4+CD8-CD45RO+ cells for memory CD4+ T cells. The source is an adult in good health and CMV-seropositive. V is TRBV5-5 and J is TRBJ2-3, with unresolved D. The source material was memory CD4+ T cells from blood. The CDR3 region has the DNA TGTGCCAGCAGCTTGACCGGGCGAGACACAGATACGCAGTATTTT. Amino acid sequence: CASSLTGRDTDTQYF. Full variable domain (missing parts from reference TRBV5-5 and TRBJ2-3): DAGVTQSPTHLIKTRGQQVTLRCSPISGHKSVSWYQQVLGQGPQFIFQYYEKEERGRGNFPDRFSARQFPNYSSELNVNALLLGDSALYLCASSLTGRDTDTQYFGPGTRLTVL.